This T cell receptor (beta chain) is drawn from a study of metastatic and nonmetastatic thyroid tumors. Study-level background: The authors compared repertoires across blood and tumor or nodule tissue from malignant and benign thyroid patients.

The CDR3 has 12 amino acids. Germline values: CDR1 MNHNS, CDR2 SASEGT. Deletions cut 7 bases from V and 6 bases from J, with 13 bases between. Among the patients, none had received any treatment before thyroid surgery. The authors' processing: The study took CDR3 differences across clinicopathological groups and made a distant-metastasis classifier for papillary thyroid cancer from them. With MiXCR, TCRdb reprocessed the PCR reads. It is TCRdb's table, rather than the study itself, that gives the V and J calls and clone size. The sample lists some 19,000 clones; about a quarter were seen once. Study-wide points: TCR beta diversity was reportedly significantly higher in malignant thyroid tumors than benign nodules, in blood and tumor.

This clone was counted between two and nine times. No antigen is known for it. This clonotype was sampled from a male donor with papillary thyroid cancer or a benign thyroid nodule (not recorded which). Some clones in this sample may be carry-over from other donors' samples. Sequenced input: blood. The rearrangement joins TRBV6-1 to TRBJ2-7; possibly TRBD1 or TRBD2 for D (5 bases each). CDR3 residues: CASTGGGGEQYF. The CDR3 DNA is TGTGCCAGCACCGGAGGTGGGGGCGAGCAGTACTTC.